The rows below give T cell receptor beta chains drawn from one sample of a study of identical twins. TCRdb used MiXCR to reprocess the 5' RACE reads, holding one entry per CDR3 protein. The data show 420,000 or so distinct CDR3 sequences, with roughly 18% seen just once and about 12% held by the top ten. Material for sequencing was naive T cells sorted from blood. These receptors originate from a man in his forties or fifties in good health. The conserved cysteine and the conserved F or W are not part of the CDR3 here.

v_call: TRBV20-1
j_call: TRBJ2-1
cdr3_aa: SARVFIIEQF

v_call: TRBV28
j_call: TRBJ2-7
cdr3_aa: ASNLGVGYEQY

v_call: TRBV11-2
j_call: TRBJ2-1
cdr3_aa: ASSLLASGTTYNEQF

v_call: TRBV10-2
j_call: TRBJ2-5
cdr3_aa: ASSEGLASETQY

v_call: TRBV4-2
j_call: TRBJ1-2
cdr3_aa: ASSQEVQVYGYT

v_call: TRBV6-2/TRBV6-3
j_call: TRBJ2-5
cdr3_aa: ASSSATGVRKTQY

v_call: TRBV20-1
j_call: TRBJ1-2
cdr3_aa: SASSGDHYGYT

v_call: TRBV6-1
j_call: TRBJ2-7
cdr3_aa: ATGQAPSYEQY

v_call: TRBV20-1
j_call: TRBJ1-1
cdr3_aa: SARRTVNTEAF

v_call: TRBV20-1
j_call: TRBJ2-3
cdr3_aa: SAKGLPFSTDTQY

v_call: TRBV3-1
j_call: TRBJ2-5
cdr3_aa: ASSQVGSGRYQETQY

v_call: TRBV9
j_call: TRBJ2-5
cdr3_aa: ASSPTGIQETQY

v_call: TRBV4-1
j_call: TRBJ2-3
cdr3_aa: ASSQEPASGSPDTQY

v_call: TRBV10-3
j_call: TRBJ2-1
cdr3_aa: AISERAANPYNEQF

v_call: TRBV5-1
j_call: TRBJ2-7
cdr3_aa: ASSLVREATEQY

v_call: TRBV7-2
j_call: TRBJ2-5
cdr3_aa: ASSPGGMIQETQY

v_call: TRBV12-3/TRBV12-4
j_call: TRBJ2-3
cdr3_aa: ASSHSGSQADTQY

v_call: TRBV4-3
j_call: TRBJ1-6
cdr3_aa: ASSQGPGDNSPLH

v_call: TRBV29-1
j_call: TRBJ2-7
cdr3_aa: SVQKSSYEQY

v_call: TRBV29-1
j_call: TRBJ2-7
cdr3_aa: SVEISGGSHYEQY

v_call: TRBV11-2
j_call: TRBJ2-3
cdr3_aa: ASSLEDQLLGGASTDTQY

v_call: TRBV5-1
j_call: TRBJ2-6
cdr3_aa: ASRHYRGEGANVLT

v_call: TRBV3-1
j_call: TRBJ2-1
cdr3_aa: ASSQANMGQF

v_call: TRBV18
j_call: TRBJ2-3
cdr3_aa: ASSPLGESTDTQY

v_call: TRBV21-1
j_call: TRBJ2-3
cdr3_aa: ASSKWTGLDTDTQY

v_call: TRBV7-8
j_call: TRBJ2-1
cdr3_aa: ASSLSREVNEQF

v_call: TRBV9
j_call: TRBJ2-1
cdr3_aa: ASSFSGSGHNEQF

v_call: TRBV7-2
j_call: TRBJ2-3
cdr3_aa: ASSLDLGRADTQY

v_call: TRBV6-2/TRBV6-3
j_call: TRBJ2-6
cdr3_aa: ASNRGASNTPGANVLT

v_call: TRBV10-3
j_call: TRBJ2-5
cdr3_aa: AISEGSVSGETQY

v_call: TRBV20-1
j_call: TRBJ1-2
cdr3_aa: SASLGPLYGYT

v_call: TRBV5-1
j_call: TRBJ1-6
cdr3_aa: ASSLYPGSSSYNSPLH

v_call: TRBV12-3/TRBV12-4
j_call: TRBJ2-5
cdr3_aa: ASSPDPPRRY

v_call: TRBV4-1
j_call: TRBJ2-7
cdr3_aa: ASSQARGGLALYEQY

v_call: TRBV12-5
j_call: TRBJ2-1
cdr3_aa: ASGFGLAGGPGEQF

v_call: TRBV5-1
j_call: TRBJ2-7
cdr3_aa: ASSPTNSIQSYEQY

v_call: TRBV4-3
j_call: TRBJ2-7
cdr3_aa: ASSPSRGGGQY

v_call: TRBV5-1
j_call: TRBJ1-2
cdr3_aa: ASSPSEALYGYT

v_call: TRBV20-1
j_call: TRBJ1-4
cdr3_aa: SAAGTGIEKLF

v_call: TRBV29-1
j_call: TRBJ1-2
cdr3_aa: SVQLRHYGYT

v_call: TRBV11-2
j_call: TRBJ2-6
cdr3_aa: ASSRQTGPGSGANVLT

v_call: TRBV4-1
j_call: TRBJ2-5
cdr3_aa: ASSQGGGPETQY

v_call: TRBV24-1
j_call: TRBJ2-7
cdr3_aa: ATSEGSSYEQY

v_call: TRBV20-1
j_call: TRBJ2-7
cdr3_aa: SALRPLMGEQY

v_call: TRBV7-9
j_call: TRBJ2-1
cdr3_aa: ASSISGREYNEQF

v_call: TRBV28
j_call: TRBJ1-2
cdr3_aa: ATGTAGYT

v_call: TRBV5-1
j_call: TRBJ2-2
cdr3_aa: ASSPRGGPAGELF

v_call: TRBV10-3
j_call: TRBJ2-1
cdr3_aa: AISAEINNEQF

v_call: TRBV6-2/TRBV6-3
j_call: TRBJ2-7
cdr3_aa: ASRNEWALYEQY

v_call: TRBV6-1
j_call: TRBJ2-3
cdr3_aa: ASRASGGAKPDTQY

v_call: TRBV28
j_call: TRBJ1-2
cdr3_aa: ASSAGTVSGGYT

v_call: TRBV7-9
j_call: TRBJ2-7
cdr3_aa: ASSLGSRGASYEQY

v_call: TRBV6-5
j_call: TRBJ1-2
cdr3_aa: ASSYGGNYGYT

v_call: TRBV5-1
j_call: TRBJ1-1
cdr3_aa: ASSPRLVGEAF

v_call: TRBV28
j_call: TRBJ1-1
cdr3_aa: ASSPWQMNTEAF

v_call: TRBV20-1
j_call: TRBJ2-3
cdr3_aa: SARKGSPDTQY

v_call: TRBV27
j_call: TRBJ2-1
cdr3_aa: ASSFSRPPDEQF

v_call: TRBV7-6
j_call: TRBJ2-4
cdr3_aa: ASSPAQGNIQY